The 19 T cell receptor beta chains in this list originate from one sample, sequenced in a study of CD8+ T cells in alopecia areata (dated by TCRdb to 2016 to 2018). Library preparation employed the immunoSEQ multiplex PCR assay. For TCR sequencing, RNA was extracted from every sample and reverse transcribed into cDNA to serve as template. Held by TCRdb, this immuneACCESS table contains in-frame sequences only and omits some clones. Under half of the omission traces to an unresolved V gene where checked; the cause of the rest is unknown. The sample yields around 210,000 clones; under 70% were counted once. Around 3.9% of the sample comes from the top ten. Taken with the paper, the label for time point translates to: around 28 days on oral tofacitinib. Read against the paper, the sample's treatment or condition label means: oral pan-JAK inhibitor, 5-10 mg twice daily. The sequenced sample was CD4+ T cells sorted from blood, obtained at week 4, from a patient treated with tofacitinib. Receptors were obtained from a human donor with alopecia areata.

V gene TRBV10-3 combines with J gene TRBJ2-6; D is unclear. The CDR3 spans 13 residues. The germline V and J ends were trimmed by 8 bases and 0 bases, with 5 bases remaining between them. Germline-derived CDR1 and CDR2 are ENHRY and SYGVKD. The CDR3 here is CAIEVSGANVLTF. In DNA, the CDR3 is TGTGCCATCGAGGTCTCTGGGGCCAACGTCCTGACTTTC.

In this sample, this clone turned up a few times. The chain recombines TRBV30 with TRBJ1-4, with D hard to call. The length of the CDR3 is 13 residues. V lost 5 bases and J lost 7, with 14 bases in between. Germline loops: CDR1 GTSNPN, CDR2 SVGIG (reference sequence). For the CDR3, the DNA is TGTGCCTGGGGAAGGGAGTACGGTGAAAAACTGTTTTTT. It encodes CAWGREYGEKLFF.

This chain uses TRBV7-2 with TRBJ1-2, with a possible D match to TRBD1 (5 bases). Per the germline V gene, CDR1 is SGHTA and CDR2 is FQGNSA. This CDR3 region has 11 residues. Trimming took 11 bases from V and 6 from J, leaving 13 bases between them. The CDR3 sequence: CASARGHGYTF. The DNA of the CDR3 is TGTGCCTCGGCTAGGGGCCATGGCTACACCTTC.

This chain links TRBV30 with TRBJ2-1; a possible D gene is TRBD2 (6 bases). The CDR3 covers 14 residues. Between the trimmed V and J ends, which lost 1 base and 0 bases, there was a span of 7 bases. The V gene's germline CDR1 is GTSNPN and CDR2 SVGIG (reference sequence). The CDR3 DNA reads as TGTGCCTGGAGTGGGGGACTCTCCTACAATGAGCAGTTCTTC. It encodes CAWSGGLSYNEQFF. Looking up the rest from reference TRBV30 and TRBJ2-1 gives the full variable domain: SQTIHQWPATLVQPVGSPLSLECTVEGTSNPNLYWYRQAAGRGLQLLFYSVGIGQISSEVPQNLSASRPQDRQFILSSKKLLLSDSGFYLCAWSGGLSYNEQFFGPGTRLTVL.

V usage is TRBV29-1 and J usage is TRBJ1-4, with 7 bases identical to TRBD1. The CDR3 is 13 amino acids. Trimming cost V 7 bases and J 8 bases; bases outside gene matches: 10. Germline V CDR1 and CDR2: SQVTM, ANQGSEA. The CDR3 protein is CSANRGTGEKLFF. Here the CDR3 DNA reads TGCAGCGCGAACAGGGGTACGGGCGAAAAACTGTTTTTT.

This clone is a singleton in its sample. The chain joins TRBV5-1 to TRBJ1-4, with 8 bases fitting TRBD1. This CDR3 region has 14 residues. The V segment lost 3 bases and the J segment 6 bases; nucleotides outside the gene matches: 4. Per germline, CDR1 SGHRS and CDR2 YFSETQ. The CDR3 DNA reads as TGCGCCAGCAGCTCCGGGACAGGAGATGAAAAACTGTTTTTT. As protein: CASSSGTGDEKLFF.

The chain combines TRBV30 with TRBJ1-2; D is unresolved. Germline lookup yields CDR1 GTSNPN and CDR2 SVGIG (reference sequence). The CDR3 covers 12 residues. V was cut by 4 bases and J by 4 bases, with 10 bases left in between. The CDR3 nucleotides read TGTGCCTGGACCCCGGACGGCTATGGCTACACCTTC. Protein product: CAWTPDGYGYTF.

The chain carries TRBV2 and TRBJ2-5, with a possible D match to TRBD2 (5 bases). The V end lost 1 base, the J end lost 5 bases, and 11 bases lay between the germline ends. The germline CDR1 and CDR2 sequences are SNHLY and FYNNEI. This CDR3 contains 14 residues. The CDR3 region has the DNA TGTGCCAGCAGTGAAGGAGGGAGTAGGGAGACCCAGTACTTC. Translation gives CASSEGGSRETQYF.

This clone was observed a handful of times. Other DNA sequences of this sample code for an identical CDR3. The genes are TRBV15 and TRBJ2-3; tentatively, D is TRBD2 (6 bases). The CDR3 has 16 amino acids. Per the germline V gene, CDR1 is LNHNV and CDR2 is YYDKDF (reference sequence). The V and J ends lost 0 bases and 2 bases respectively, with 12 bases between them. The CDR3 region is CATSRDGAGYTDTQYF. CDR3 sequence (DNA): TGTGCCACCAGCAGAGATGGCGCGGGGTACACAGATACGCAGTATTTT.

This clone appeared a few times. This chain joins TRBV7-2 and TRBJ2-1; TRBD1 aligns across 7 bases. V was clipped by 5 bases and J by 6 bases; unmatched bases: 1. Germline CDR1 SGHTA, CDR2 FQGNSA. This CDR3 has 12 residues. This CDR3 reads CASSQGVNEQFF. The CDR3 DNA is TGTGCCAGCAGCCAGGGGGTCAATGAGCAGTTCTTC.

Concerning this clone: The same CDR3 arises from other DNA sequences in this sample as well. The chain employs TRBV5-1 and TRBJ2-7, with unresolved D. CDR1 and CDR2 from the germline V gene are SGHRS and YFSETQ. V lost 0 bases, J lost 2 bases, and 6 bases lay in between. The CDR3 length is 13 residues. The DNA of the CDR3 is TGCGCCAGCAGCTTGGACAGCCCCTACGAGCAGTACTTC. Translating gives CASSLDSPYEQYF.

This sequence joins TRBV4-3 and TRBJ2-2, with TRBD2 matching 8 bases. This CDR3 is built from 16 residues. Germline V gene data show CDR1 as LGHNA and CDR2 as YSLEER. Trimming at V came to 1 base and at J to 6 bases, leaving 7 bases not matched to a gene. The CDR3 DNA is TGCGCCAGCAGCCAAGTCGCGGCGGGGGGTCCCGGGGAGCTGTTTTTT. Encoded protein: CASSQVAAGGPGELFF.

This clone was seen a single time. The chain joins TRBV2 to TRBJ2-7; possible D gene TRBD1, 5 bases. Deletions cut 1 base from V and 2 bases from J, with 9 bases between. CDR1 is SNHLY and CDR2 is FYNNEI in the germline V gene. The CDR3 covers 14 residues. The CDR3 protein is CASSEGTRAYEQYF. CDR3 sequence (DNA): TGTGCCAGCAGTGAAGGGACACGCGCCTACGAGCAGTACTTC.

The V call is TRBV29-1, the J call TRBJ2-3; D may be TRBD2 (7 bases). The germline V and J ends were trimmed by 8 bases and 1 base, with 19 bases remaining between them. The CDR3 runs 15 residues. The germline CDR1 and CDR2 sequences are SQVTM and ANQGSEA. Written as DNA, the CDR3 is TGCAGCTCACGTTTGGGGGGGGCTGGCACAGATACGCAGTATTTT. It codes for CSSRLGGAGTDTQYF.

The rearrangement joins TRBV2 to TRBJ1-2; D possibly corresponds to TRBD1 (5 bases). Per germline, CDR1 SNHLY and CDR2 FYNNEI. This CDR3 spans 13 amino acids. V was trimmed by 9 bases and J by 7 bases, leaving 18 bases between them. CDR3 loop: CASTEMGGFGYTF. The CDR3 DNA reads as TGTGCCAGTACGGAGATGGGGGGTTTTGGCTACACCTTC.

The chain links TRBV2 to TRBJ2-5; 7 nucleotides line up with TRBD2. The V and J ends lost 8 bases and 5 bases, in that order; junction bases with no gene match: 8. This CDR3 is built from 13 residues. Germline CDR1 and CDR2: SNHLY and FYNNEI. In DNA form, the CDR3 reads TGTGCCAGCGCCCCCAGCGGGGCTGAGACCCAGTACTTC. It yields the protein CASAPSGAETQYF.

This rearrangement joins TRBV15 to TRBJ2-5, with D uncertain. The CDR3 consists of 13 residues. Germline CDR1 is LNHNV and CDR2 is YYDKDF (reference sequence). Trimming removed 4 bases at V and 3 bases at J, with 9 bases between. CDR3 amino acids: CATSIRFEETQYF. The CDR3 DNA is TGTGCCACCAGCATCAGGTTCGAAGAGACCCAGTACTTC.

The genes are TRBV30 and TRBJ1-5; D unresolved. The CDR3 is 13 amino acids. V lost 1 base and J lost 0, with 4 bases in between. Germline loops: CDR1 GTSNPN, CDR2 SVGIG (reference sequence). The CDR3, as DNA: TGTGCCTGGAGTGCGAATAGCAATCAGCCCCAGCATTTT. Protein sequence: CAWSANSNQPQHF.

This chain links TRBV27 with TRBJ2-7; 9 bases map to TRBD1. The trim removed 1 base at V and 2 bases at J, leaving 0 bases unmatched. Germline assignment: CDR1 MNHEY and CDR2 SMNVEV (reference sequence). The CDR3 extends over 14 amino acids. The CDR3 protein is CASSLYRGPYEQYF. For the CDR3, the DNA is TGTGCCAGCAGTTTATACAGGGGGCCCTACGAGCAGTACTTC.